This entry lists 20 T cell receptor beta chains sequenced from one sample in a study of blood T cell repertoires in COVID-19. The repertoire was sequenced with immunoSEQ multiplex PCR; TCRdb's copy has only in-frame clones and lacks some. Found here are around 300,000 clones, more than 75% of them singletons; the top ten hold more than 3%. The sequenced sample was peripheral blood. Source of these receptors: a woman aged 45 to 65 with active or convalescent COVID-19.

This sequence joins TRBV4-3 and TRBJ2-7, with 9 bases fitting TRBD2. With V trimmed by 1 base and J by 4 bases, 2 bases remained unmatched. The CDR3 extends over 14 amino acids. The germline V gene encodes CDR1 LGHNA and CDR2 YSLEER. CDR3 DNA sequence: TGCGCCAGCAGCCAAGGACTAGCGGATTACGAGCAGTACTTC. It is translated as CASSQGLADYEQYF.

The CDR3 region is CASSSNPLQGPYGYTF. In DNA form, the CDR3 reads TGTGCCAGCAGCTCCAACCCCCTACAGGGGCCCTATGGCTACACCTTC. The rearrangement links TRBV7-3 to TRBJ1-2; 7 bases agree with TRBD1. The germline V gene has CDR1 SGHTA and CDR2 FQGTGA. The ends lost 4 bases at V and 4 bases at J; junction bases unmatched: 12. The CDR3 loop spans 16 amino acids.

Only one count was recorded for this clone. CDR3 residues: CASSSSGTSLWGSYEQYF. In nucleotides, the CDR3 is TGCGCCAGCAGCTCGTCCGGGACTAGCTTGTGGGGCTCCTACGAGCAGTACTTC. This chain links TRBV5-1 with TRBJ2-7; TRBD2 matches at 9 bases. V lost 3 bases to trimming and J lost 0 bases; unmatched junction nucleotides: 13. Germline lookup yields CDR1 SGHRS and CDR2 YFSETQ. The CDR3 is 18 amino acids.

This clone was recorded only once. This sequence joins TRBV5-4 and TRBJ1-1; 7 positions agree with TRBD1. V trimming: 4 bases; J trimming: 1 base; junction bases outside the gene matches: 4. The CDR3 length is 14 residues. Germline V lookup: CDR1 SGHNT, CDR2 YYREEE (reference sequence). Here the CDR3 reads CASSPGQKNTEAFF. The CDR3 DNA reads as TGTGCCAGCAGCCCGGGACAGAAGAACACTGAAGCTTTCTTT.

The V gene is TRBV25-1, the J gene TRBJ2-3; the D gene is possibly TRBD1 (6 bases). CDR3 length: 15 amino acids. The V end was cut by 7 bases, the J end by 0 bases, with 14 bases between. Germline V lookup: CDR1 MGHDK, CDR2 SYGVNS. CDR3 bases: TGTGCCAGCACCAGGGGCGCACGCAGCACAGATACGCAGTATTTT. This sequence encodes CASTRGARSTDTQYF.

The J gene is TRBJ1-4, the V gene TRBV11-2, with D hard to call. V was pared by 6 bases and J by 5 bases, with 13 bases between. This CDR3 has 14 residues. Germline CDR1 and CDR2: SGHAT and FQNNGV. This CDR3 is CASRLGGPNEKLFF. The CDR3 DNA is TGTGCCAGCAGATTGGGAGGGCCAAATGAAAAACTGTTTTTT.

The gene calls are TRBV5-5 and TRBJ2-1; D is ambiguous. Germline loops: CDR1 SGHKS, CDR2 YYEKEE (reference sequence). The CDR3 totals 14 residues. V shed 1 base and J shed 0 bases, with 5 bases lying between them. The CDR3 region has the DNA TGTGCCAGCAGCTTGCTGAGCTCCTACAATGAGCAGTTCTTC. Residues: CASSLLSSYNEQFF. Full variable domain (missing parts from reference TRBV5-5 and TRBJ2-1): DAGVTQSPTHLIKTRGQQVTLRCSPISGHKSVSWYQQVLGQGPQFIFQYYEKEERGRGNFPDRFSARQFPNYSSELNVNALLLGDSALYLCASSLLSSYNEQFFGPGTRLTVL.

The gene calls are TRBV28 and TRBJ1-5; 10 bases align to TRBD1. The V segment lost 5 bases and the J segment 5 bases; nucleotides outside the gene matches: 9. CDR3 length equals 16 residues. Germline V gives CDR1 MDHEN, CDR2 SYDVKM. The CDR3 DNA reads TGTGCCAGCAGTCTTAGACAGGGGGCAGGCCATCAGCCCCAGCATTTT. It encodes CASSLRQGAGHQPQHF.

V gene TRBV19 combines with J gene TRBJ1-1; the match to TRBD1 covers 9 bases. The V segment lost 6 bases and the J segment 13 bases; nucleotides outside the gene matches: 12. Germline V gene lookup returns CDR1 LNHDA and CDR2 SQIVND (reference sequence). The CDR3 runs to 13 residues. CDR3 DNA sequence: TGTGCCAGTAGCCTCTCCGAGGGACAGGGTGATTTCTTT. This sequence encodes CASSLSEGQGDFF.

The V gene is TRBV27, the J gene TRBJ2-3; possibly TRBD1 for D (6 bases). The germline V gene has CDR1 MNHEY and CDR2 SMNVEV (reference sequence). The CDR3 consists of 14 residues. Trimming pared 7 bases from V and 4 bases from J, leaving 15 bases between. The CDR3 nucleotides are TGTGCCAGCAATAGGACAGCCCTCGCAGATACGCAGTATTTT. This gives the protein CASNRTALADTQYF.

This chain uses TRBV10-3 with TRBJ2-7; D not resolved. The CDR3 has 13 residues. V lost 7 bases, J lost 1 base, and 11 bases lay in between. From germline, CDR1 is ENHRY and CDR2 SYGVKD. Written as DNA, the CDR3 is TGTGCCATCAATGCGGCCAATTCCTACGAGCAGTACTTC. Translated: CAINAANSYEQYF.

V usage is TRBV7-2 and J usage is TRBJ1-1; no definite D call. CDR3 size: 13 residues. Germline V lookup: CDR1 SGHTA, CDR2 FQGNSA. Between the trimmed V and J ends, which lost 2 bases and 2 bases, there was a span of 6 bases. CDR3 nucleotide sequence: TGTGCCAGCAGCTTATTCTCCAACACTGAAGCTTTCTTT. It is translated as CASSLFSNTEAFF.

The CDR3 spells CATSREAVSGNTIYF. DNA of the CDR3: TGTGCCACCAGCAGAGAGGCGGTCTCTGGAAACACCATATATTTT. The V call is TRBV15, the J call TRBJ1-3; D ambiguous. CDR1 and CDR2 from the germline V gene are LNHNV and YYDKDF (reference sequence). V lost 0 bases to trimming and J lost 0 bases, with 6 bases between them. The CDR3 length is 15 residues.

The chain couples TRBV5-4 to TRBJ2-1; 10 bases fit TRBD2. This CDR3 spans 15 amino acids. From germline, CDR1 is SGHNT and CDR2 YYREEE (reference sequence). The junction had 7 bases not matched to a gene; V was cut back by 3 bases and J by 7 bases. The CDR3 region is CASSSRLAGENEQFF. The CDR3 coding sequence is TGTGCCAGCAGCTCCAGGCTAGCGGGAGAGAATGAGCAGTTCTTC.

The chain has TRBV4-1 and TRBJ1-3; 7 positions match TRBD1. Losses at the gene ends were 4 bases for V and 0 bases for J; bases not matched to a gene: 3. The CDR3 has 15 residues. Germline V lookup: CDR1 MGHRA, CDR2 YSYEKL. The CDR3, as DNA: TGCGCCAGCAGCCCGGACAGGCTCTCTGGAAACACCATATATTTT. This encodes CASSPDRLSGNTIYF.

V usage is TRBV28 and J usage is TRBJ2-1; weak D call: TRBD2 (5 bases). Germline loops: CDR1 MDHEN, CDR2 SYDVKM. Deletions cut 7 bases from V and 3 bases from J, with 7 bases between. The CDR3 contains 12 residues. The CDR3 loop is CASIGSYNEQFF. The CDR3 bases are TGTGCCAGCATAGGGAGCTACAATGAGCAGTTCTTC.

Here the CDR3 DNA reads TGTGCCTGGAGTTCCTGGACAGGGAATCGTATCGCAACTAATGAAAAACTGTTTTTT. Translating gives CAWSSWTGNRIATNEKLFF. The rearrangement joins TRBV30 to TRBJ1-4, with 8 bases fitting TRBD1. The CDR3 spans 19 residues. V lost 2 bases and J lost 0; bases outside the gene matches: 14. Germline CDR1 reads GTSNPN; CDR2 reads SVGIG (reference sequence).

CDR3 nucleotides: TGTGCCAGCAGCCCCGCCGGGACAGGGAATCAGCCCCAGCATTTT. Protein sequence: CASSPAGTGNQPQHF. The J gene is TRBJ1-5, the V gene TRBV9; 9 nucleotides match TRBD1. Per the germline V gene, CDR1 is SGDLS and CDR2 is YYNGEE. This CDR3 spans 15 amino acids. With V trimmed by 4 bases and J by 4 bases, 6 bases remained unmatched.

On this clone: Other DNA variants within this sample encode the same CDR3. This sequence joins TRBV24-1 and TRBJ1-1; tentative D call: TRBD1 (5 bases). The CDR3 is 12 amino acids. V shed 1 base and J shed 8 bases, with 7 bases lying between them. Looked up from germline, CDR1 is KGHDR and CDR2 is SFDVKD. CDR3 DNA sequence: TGTGCCACCAGTGATTTCGGGGGAGAAGCTTTCTTT. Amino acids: CATSDFGGEAFF.

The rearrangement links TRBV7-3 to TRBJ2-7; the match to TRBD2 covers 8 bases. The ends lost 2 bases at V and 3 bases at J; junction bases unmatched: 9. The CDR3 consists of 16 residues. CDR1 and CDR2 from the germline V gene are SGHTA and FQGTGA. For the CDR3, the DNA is TGTGCCAGCAGCTTAGGCGGAAGCGGGGGAAGCTACGAGCAGTACTTC. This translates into CASSLGGSGGSYEQYF. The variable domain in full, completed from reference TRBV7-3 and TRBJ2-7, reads GAGVSQTPSNKVTEKGKYVELRCDPISGHTALYWYRQSLGQGPEFLIYFQGTGAADDSGLPNDRFFAVRPEGSVSTLKIQRTERGDSAVYLCASSLGGSGGSYEQYFGPGTRLTVT.